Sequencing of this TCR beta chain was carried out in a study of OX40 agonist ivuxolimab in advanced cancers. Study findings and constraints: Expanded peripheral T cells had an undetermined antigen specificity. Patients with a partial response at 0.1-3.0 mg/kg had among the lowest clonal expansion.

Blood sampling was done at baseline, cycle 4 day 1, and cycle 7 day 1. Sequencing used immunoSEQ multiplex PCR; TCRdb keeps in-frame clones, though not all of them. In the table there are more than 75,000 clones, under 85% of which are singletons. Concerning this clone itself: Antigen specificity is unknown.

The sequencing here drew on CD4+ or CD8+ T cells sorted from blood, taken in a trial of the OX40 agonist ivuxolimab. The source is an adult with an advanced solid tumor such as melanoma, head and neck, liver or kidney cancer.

Here the CDR3 reads CAMSRTVSLPYEQYF. Here the CDR3 DNA reads TGTGCCATGAGCCGTACAGTCTCGCTGCCCTACGAGCAGTACTTC. The chain combines TRBV6-1 with TRBJ2-7; no definite D call. Germline lookup yields CDR1 MNHNS and CDR2 SASEGT. Trimming left V 10 bases short and J 2 bases short, with 21 bases between. The CDR3 sequence is 15 residues long.